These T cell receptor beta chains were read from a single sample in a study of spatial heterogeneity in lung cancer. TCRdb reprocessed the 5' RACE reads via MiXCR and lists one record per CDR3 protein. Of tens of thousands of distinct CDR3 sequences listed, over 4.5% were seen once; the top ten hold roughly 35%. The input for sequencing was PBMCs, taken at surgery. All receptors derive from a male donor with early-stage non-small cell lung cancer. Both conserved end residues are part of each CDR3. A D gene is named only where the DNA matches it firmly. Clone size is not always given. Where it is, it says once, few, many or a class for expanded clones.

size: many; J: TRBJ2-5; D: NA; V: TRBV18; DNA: TGTGCCAGCTCACCATTGACAGGGAGGGGATCGGAGACCCAGTACTTC; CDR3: CASSPLTGRGSETQYF
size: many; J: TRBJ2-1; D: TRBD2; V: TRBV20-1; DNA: TGCAGTGGGAACCCGGGACTAGCGGGGGGGCAAGGTGAGCAGTTCTTC; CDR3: CSGNPGLAGGQGEQFF
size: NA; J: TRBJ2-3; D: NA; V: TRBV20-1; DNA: TGCAGTGCGGGGGCTAGCGACACAGATACGCAGTATTTT; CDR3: CSAGASDTDTQYF
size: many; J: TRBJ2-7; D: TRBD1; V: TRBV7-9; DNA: TGTGCCAGCAGCCTACCACAGGGGGCGGACTACGAGCAGTACTTC; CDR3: CASSLPQGADYEQYF
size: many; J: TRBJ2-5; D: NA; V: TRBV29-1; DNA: TGCAGCGCCCAGGGAAACCAAGAGACCCAGTACTTC; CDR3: CSAQGNQETQYF
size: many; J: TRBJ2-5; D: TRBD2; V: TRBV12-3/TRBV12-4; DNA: TGTGCCAGCAGTGCCTCGGGGGGAGAGACCCAGTACTTC; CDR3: CASSASGGETQYF
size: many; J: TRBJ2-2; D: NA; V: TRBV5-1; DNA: TGCGCCAGCAGCTTGGGAACCATTCCGGGACGGCTGACCGGGGAGCTGTTTTTT; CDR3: CASSLGTIPGRLTGELFF
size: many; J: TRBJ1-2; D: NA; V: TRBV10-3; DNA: TGTGCCACCGAACACGGGAACTATGGCTACACCTTC; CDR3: CATEHGNYGYTF
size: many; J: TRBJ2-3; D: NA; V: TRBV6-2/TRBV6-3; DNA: TGTGCCAGCATCCGAGCGGGCCCAAGTGGAGGGCAGTATTTT; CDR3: CASIRAGPSGGQYF
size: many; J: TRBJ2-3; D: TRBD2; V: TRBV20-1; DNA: TGCAGTGCTTTTCCAGTCGGAGGCGGGAGTCGGGGCACAGATACGCAGTATTTT; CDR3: CSAFPVGGGSRGTDTQYF
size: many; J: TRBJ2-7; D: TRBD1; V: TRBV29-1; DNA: TGCAGCGTTTCCGGGACAGGGAAGACCGAGCAGTACTTC; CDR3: CSVSGTGKTEQYF
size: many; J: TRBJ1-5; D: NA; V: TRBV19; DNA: TGTGCCAGTACTCTTATGGGGTCGGGGAGGCAGCCCCAGCATTTT; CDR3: CASTLMGSGRQPQHF
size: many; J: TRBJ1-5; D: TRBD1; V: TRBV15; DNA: TGTGCCACCAGCAGACACGGACAGGGGACCCAGCCCCAGCATTTT; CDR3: CATSRHGQGTQPQHF
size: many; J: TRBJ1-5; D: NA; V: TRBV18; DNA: TGTGCCAGCTCACCAGCTCTCAACTATCCCCAGCATTTT; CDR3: CASSPALNYPQHF
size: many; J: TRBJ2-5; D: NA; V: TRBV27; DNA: TGTGCCAGCAGGCACAGGGCTGAGACCCAGTACTTC; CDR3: CASRHRAETQYF
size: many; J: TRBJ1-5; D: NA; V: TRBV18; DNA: TGTGCCAGCTCCCACAGCGACAATCAGCCCCAGCATTTT; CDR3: CASSHSDNQPQHF
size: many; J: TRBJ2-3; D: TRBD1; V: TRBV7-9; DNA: TGTGCCAGCAGCTCACTACGGGACAGCGGTCACACAGATACGCAGTATTTT; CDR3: CASSSLRDSGHTDTQYF
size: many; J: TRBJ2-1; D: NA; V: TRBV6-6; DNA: TGTGCCAGCAGTTACGCCCGGGGGATTGGGAATGAGCAGTTCTTC; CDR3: CASSYARGIGNEQFF
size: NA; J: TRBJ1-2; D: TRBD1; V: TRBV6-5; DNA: TGTGCCACTCCACCCCCCGGGACAGGGGACGGCTACACCTTC; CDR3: CATPPPGTGDGYTF
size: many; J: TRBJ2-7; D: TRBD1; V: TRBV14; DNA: TGTGCCAGCAGCCTCCGGGACAGGACCTCCTACGAGCAGTACTTC; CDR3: CASSLRDRTSYEQYF
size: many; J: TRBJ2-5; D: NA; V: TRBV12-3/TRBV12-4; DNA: TGTGCCAGCAGTTTGGGAACAATTCAAGAGACCCAGTACTTC; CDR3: CASSLGTIQETQYF
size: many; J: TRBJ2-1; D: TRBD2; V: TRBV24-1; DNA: TGTGCCACCATGGCGGGAGGGCCATATAATGAGCAGTTCTTC; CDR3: CATMAGGPYNEQFF
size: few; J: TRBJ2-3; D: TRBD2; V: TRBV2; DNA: TGTGCCAGCAGGCAACTAGCGGGGGTCACAGATACGCAGTATTTT; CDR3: CASRQLAGVTDTQYF
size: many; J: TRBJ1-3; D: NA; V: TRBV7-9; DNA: TGTGCCAGCAGCGTCAGGGGCTCTCGGAAACACCATATATATTTT; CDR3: CASSVRGSRKHHIYF
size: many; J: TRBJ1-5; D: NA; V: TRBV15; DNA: TGTGCCACCAGCAGAGAAAATACGGGGATTCAGCCCCAGCATTTT; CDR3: CATSRENTGIQPQHF
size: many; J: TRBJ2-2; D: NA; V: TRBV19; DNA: TGTGCCAGTAGTATAACGGGGAACACCGGGGAGCTGTTTTTT; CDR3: CASSITGNTGELFF